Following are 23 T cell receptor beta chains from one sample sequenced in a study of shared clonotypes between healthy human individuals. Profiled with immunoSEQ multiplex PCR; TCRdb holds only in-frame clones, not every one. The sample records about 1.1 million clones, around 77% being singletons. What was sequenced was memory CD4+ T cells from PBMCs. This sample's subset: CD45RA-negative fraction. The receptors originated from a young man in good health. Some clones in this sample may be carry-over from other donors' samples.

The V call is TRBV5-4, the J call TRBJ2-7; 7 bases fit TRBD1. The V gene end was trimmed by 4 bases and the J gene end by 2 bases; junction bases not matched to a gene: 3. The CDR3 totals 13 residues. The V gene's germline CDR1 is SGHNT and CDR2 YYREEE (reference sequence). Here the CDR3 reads CASSRDRPYEQYF. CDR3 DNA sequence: TGTGCCAGCAGCCGGGACAGACCCTACGAGCAGTACTTC.

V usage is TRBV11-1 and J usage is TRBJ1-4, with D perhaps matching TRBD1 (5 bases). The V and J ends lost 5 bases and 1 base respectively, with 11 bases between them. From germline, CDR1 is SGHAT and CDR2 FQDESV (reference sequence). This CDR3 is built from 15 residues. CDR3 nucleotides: TGTGCCAGCAGCACCGGGGACGGAACTAATGAAAAACTGTTTTTT. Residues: CASSTGDGTNEKLFF. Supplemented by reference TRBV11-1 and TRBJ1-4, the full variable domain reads EAEVAQSPRYKITEKSQAVAFWCDPISGHATLYWYRQILGQGPELLVQFQDESVVDDSQLPKDRFSAERLKGVDSTLKIQPAELGDSAMYLCASSTGDGTNEKLFFGSGTQLSVL.

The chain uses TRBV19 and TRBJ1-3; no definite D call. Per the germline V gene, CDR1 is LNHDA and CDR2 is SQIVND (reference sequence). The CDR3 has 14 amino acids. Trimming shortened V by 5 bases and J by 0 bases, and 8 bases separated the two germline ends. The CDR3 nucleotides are TGTGCCAGTAGTTGGGCAGTCTCTGGAAACACCATATATTTT. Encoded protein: CASSWAVSGNTIYF.

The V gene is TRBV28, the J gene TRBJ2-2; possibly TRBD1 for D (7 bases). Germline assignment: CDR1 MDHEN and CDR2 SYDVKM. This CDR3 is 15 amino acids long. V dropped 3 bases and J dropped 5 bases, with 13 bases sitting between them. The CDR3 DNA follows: TGTGCCAGCAGTTTGGGCAGGGGGAGGACCGGGGAGCTGTTTTTT. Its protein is CASSLGRGRTGELFF.

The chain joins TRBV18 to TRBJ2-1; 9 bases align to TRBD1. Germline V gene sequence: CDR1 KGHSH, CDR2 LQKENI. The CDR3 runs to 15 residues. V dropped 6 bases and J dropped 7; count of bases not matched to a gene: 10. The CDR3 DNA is TGTGCCAGCTCCGGAGAAGGGACAGGGTGGAATGAGCAGTTCTTC. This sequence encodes CASSGEGTGWNEQFF.

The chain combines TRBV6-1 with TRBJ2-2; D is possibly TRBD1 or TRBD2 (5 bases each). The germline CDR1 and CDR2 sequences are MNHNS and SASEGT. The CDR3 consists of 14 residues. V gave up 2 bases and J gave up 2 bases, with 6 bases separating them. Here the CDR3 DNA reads TGTGCCAGCAGTGAACGGGACAACACCGGGGAGCTGTTTTTT. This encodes CASSERDNTGELFF.

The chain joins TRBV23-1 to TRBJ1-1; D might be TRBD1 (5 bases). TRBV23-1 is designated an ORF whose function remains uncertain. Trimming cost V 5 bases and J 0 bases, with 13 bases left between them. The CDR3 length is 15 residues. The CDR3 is CASSGGGPMNTEAFF. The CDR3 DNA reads TGCGCCAGCAGTGGGGGAGGGCCTATGAACACTGAAGCTTTCTTT.

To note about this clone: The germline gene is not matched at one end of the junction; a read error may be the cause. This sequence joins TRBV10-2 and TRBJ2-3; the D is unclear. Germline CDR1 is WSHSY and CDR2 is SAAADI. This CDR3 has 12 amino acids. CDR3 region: CASSFGAATQYF. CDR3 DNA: TGTGCCAGCAGTTTTGGAGCCGCTACGCAGTATTTT.

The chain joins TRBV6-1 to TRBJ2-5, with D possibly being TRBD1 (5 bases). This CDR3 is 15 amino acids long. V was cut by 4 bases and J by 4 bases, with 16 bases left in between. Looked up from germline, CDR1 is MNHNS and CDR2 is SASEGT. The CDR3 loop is CASSVGPGMRETQYF. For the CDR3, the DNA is TGTGCCAGCAGTGTAGGCCCAGGGATGAGAGAGACCCAGTACTTC.

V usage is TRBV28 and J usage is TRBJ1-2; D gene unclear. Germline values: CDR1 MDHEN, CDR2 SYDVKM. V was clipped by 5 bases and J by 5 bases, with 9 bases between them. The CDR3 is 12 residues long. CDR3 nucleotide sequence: TGTGCCAGCAGTCCCAAGATGTATGGCTACACCTTC. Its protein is CASSPKMYGYTF.

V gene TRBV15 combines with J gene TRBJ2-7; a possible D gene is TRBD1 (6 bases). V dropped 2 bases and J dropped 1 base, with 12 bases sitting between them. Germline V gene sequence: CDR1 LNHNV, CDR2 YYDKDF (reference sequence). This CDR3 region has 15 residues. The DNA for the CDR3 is TGTGCCACCAGCAGACAACGGGACACTTCCTACGAGCAGTACTTC. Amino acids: CATSRQRDTSYEQYF.

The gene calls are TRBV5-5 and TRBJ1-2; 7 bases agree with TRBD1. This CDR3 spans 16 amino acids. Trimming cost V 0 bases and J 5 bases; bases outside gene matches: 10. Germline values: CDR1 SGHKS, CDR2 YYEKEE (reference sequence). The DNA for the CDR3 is TGTGCCAGCAGCTTGGGGACAGGTTCGCTCCTATATGGCTACACCTTC. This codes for CASSLGTGSLLYGYTF.

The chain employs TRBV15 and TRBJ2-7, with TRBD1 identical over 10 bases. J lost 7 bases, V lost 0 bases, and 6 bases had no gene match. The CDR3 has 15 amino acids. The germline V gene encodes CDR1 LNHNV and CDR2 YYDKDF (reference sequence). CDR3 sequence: CATSRDPGTGDEQYF. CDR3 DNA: TGTGCCACCAGCAGAGATCCCGGGACAGGGGATGAGCAGTACTTC.

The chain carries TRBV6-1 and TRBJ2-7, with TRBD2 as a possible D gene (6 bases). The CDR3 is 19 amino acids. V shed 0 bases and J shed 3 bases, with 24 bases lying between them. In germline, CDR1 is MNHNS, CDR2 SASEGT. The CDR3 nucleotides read TGTGCCAGCAGTGAAGCGAATGACGGATACTGGGGGGTCTACTACGAGCAGTACTTC. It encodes CASSEANDGYWGVYYEQYF.

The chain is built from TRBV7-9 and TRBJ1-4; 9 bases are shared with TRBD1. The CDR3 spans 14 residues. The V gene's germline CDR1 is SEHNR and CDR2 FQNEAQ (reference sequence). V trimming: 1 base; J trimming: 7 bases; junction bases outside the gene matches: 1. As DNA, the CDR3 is TGTGCCAGCAGCTTAGGGACAGGGGTTGAAAAACTGTTTTTT. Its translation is CASSLGTGVEKLFF.

CDR3 DNA sequence: TGCGCCAGCAGCCAAGATCACGGGGGTCACACCATATATTTT. This codes for CASSQDHGGHTIYF. V gene TRBV4-3 combines with J gene TRBJ1-3; D possibly corresponds to TRBD1 (5 bases). CDR3 length equals 14 residues. Trimming shortened V by 0 bases and J by 8 bases, and 11 bases separated the two germline ends. Germline assignment: CDR1 LGHNA and CDR2 YSLEER.

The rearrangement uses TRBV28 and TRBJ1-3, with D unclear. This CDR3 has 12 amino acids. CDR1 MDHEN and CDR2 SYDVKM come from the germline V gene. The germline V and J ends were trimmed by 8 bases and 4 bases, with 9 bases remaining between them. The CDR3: CASVGSGNTIYF. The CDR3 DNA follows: TGTGCCAGCGTTGGTTCGGGAAACACCATATATTTT.

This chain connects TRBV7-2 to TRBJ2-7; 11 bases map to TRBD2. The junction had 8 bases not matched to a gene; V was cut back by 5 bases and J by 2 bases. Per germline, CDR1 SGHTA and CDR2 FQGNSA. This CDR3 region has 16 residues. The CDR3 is CASSIDGTSGAYEQYF. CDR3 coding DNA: TGTGCCAGCAGCATTGACGGGACTAGCGGAGCCTACGAGCAGTACTTC.

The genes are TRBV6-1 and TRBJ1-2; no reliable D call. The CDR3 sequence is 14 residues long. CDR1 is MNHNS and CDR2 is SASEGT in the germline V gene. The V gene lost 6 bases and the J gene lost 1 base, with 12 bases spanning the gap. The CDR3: CASSPSTGNYGYTF. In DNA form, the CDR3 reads TGTGCCAGCAGCCCCTCGACGGGTAACTATGGCTACACCTTC.

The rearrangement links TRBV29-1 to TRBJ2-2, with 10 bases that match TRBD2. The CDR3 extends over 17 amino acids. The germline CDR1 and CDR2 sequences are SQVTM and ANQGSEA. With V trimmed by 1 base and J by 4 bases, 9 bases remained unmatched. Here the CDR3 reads CSVEGRAGGPGTGELFF. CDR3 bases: TGCAGCGTTGAAGGACGAGCGGGAGGGCCGGGCACCGGGGAGCTGTTTTTT.

The CDR3 nucleotides are TGTGCCAGCAGAGTGACAGGGAAGGGTGGCTACACCTTC. This gives the protein CASRVTGKGGYTF. The V gene is TRBV6-5, the J gene TRBJ1-2, with 7 nucleotides matching TRBD1. Germline loops: CDR1 MNHEY, CDR2 SVGAGI. This CDR3 spans 13 amino acids. Trimming removed 6 bases from V and 7 bases from J; junction bases left unmatched: 8.

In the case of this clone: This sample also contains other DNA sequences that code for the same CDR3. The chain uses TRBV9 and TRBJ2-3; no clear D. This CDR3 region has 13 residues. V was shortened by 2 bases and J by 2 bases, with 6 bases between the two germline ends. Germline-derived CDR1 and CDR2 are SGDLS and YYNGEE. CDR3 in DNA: TGTGCCAGCAGCGTCGTCACCACAGATACGCAGTATTTT. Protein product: CASSVVTTDTQYF.

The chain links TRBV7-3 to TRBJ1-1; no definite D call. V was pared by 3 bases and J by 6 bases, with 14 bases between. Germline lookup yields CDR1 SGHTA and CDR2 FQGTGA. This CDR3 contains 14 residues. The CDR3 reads CASSFNSGSAEAFF. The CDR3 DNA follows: TGTGCCAGCAGCTTTAACTCGGGATCCGCTGAAGCTTTCTTT.